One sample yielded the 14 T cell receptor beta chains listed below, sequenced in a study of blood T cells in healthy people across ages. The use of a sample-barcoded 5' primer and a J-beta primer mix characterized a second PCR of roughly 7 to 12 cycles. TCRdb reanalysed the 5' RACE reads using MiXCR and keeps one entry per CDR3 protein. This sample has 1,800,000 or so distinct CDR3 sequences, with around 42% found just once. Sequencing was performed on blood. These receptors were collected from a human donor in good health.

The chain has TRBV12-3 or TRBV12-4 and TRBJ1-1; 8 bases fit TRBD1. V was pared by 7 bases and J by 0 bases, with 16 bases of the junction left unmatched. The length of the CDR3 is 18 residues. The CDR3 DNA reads TGTGCCAGCACAATAGCCCCACATCGGACAGGGATGAACACTGAAGCTTTCTTT. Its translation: CASTIAPHRTGMNTEAFF.

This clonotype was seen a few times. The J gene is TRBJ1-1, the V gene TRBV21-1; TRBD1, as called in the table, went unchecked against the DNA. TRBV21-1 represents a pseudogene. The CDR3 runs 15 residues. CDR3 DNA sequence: TGTGCCAGCAACGCCCCCCTAATCGAGAACACTGAAGCTTTCTTT. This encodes CASNAPLIENTEAFF.

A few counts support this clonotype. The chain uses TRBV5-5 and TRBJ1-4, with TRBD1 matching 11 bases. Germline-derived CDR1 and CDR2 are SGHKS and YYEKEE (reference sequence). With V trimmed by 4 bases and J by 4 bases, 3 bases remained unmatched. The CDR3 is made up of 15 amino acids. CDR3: CASSGQGAINEKLFF. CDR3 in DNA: TGTGCCAGCAGCGGACAGGGGGCCATTAATGAAAAACTGTTTTTT.

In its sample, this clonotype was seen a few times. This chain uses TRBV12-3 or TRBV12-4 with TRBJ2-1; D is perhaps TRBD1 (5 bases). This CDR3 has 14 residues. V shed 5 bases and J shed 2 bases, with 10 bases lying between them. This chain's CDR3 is CASSPGITYNEQFF. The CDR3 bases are TGTGCCAGCAGTCCAGGGATTACCTACAATGAGCAGTTCTTC.

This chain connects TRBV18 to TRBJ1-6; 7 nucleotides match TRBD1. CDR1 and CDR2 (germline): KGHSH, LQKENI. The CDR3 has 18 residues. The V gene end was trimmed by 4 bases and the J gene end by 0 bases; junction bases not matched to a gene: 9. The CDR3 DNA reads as TGTGCCAGCTCACTTATCCGGGACAGTAACTCCTATAATTCACCCCTCCACTTT. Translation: CASSLIRDSNSYNSPLHF.

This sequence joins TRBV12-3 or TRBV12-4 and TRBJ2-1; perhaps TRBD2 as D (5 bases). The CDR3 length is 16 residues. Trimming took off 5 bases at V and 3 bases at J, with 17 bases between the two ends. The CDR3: CASSPLTTSYYNEQFF. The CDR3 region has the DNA TGTGCCAGCAGTCCACTGACTACTTCCTACTACAATGAGCAGTTCTTC.

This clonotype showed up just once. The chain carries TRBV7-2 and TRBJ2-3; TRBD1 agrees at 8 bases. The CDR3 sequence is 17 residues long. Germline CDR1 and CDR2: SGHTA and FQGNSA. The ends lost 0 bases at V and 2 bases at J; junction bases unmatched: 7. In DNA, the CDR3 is TGTGCCAGCAGCTTAGCGGGGACAGGTCGCCTCACAGATACGCAGTATTTT. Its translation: CASSLAGTGRLTDTQYF.

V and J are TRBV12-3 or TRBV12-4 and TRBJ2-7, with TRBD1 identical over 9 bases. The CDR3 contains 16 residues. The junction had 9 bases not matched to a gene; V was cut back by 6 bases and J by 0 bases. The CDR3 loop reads CASRLGQGPSSYEQYF. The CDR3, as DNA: TGTGCCAGCAGGCTGGGACAGGGCCCTAGCTCCTACGAGCAGTACTTC.

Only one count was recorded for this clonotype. CDR3 amino acids: CATRGRESTPEAFF. CDR3 nucleotide sequence: TGTGCCACCAGAGGCAGAGAGTCAACTCCTGAAGCTTTCTTT. V and J are TRBV24-1 and TRBJ1-1; no definite D call. The CDR3 spans 14 residues. Trimming left V 7 bases short and J 6 bases short, with 17 bases between. CDR1 and CDR2 from the germline V gene are KGHDR and SFDVKD.

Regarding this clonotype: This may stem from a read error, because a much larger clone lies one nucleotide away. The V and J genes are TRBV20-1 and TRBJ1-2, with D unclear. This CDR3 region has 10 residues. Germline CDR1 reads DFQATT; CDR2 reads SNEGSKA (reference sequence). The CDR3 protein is CSASNYGCTF. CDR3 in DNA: TGCAGTGCTAGTAACTATGGCTGCACCTTC.

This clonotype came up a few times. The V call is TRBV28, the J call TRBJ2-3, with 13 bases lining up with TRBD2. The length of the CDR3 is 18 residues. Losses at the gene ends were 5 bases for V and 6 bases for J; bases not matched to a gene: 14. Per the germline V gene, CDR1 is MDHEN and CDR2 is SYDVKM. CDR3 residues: CASSLGLAGAPIYDTQYF. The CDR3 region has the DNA TGTGCCAGCAGTCTCGGACTAGCGGGGGCGCCAATTTACGATACGCAGTATTTT. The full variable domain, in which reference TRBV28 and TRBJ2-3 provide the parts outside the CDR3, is DVKVTQSSRYLVKRTGEKVFLECVQDMDHENMFWYRQDPGLGLRLIYFSYDVKMKEKGDIPEGYSVSREKKERFSLILESASTNQTSMYLCASSLGLAGAPIYDTQYFGPGTRLTVL.

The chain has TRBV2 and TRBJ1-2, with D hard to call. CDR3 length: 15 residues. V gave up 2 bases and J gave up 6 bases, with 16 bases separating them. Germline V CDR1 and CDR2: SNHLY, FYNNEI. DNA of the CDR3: TGTGCCAGCAGTGAACACCCAGACGGCGCGGATGGCTACACCTTC. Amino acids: CASSEHPDGADGYTF.

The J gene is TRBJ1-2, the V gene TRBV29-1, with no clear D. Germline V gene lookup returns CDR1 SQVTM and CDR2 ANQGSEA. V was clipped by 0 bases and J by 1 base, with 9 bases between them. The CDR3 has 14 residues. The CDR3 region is CSVEEGNHNYGYTF. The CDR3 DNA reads TGCAGCGTTGAAGAAGGGAACCATAACTATGGCTACACCTTC.

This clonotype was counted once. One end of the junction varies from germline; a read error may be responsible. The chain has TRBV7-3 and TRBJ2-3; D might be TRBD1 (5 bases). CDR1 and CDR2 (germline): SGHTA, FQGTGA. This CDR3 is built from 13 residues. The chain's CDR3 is CVSSFQGDDTQYF. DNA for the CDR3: TGTGTCAGCAGCTTTCAGGGTGACGATACGCAGTATTTT. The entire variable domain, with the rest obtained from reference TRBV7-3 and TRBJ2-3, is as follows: GAGVSQTPSNKVTEKGKYVELRCDPISGHTALYWYRQSLGQGPEFLIYFQGTGAADDSGLPNDRFFAVRPEGSVSTLKIQRTERGDSAVYLCVSSFQGDDTQYFGPGTRLTVL.